Listed here are 19 T cell receptor beta chains from one sample, sequenced in a study of a mutant IDH1 vaccine in newly diagnosed glioma (dated by TCRdb to the early 2020s). In the paper's terms, the time point label means: week 47, end of study. Each vaccine dose, consisting of 300 ug of a 20-mer mutant IDH1 peptide in Montanide, was administered subcutaneously with topical imiquimod. For these TCRs, the target antigens are not known. Receptor libraries were prepared by the immunoSEQ multiplex PCR assay. In TCRdb, the immuneACCESS table is reduced to in-frame sequences with V and J assigned. These tables do not hold every clone; where another copy was compared, an unresolved V gene accounts for under half, and the others remain unexplained. This sample is represented by about 56,000 clones; 75% of them were singletons. 5.3% of the sample comes from the top ten. Sequences were derived from PBMCs, sampled from a glioma patient whose treatment included an IDH1 peptide vaccine. The receptors here all came from a man between 45 and 60 years old with glioma.

This sequence joins TRBV5-4 and TRBJ2-3; D call uncertain. V dropped 2 bases and J dropped 1 base, with 11 bases sitting between them. Germline V gene sequence: CDR1 SGHNT, CDR2 YYREEE (reference sequence). The CDR3 consists of 15 residues. The CDR3 region is CASSLYSQGTDTQYF. In DNA form, the CDR3 reads TGTGCCAGCAGCTTATATTCCCAGGGCACAGATACGCAGTATTTT.

This sequence joins TRBV6-6 and TRBJ1-2; 11 nucleotides line up with TRBD1. Germline assignment: CDR1 MNHNY and CDR2 SVGAGI (reference sequence). J was trimmed by 2 bases and V by 6 bases; bases with no gene match: 2. CDR3 length: 14 residues. DNA of the CDR3: TGTGCCAGCAGGAGGGACAGGGGGAACTATGGCTACACCTTC. Residues: CASRRDRGNYGYTF.

The chain carries TRBV9 and TRBJ1-3; D gene unclear. This CDR3 spans 15 amino acids. Germline V lookup: CDR1 SGDLS, CDR2 YYNGEE. Trimming shortened V by 4 bases and J by 0 bases, and 11 bases separated the two germline ends. The CDR3 DNA reads as TGTGCCAGCAGCTCTCAGTCCCGCTCTGGAAACACCATATATTTT. Its translation is CASSSQSRSGNTIYF.

This rearrangement joins TRBV2 to TRBJ2-2; D may be TRBD2 (6 bases). Germline V gene data show CDR1 as SNHLY and CDR2 as FYNNEI. This CDR3 has 14 residues. V lost 5 bases and J 4 bases, leaving 11 bases between the germline ends. The CDR3 loop is CASSWAGTTGELFF. Written as DNA, the CDR3 is TGTGCCAGCAGTTGGGCGGGGACCACCGGGGAGCTGTTTTTT.

This clone was counted once. This chain joins TRBV7-2 and TRBJ1-6; D is uncertain. The CDR3 loop spans 16 amino acids. V shed 5 bases and J shed 8 bases, with 19 bases lying between them. Germline V lookup: CDR1 SGHTA, CDR2 FQGNSA. The CDR3 DNA is TGTGCCAGCAGCCGCTCACGGACGATGATGGATTCACCCCTCCACTTT. It specifies CASSRSRTMMDSPLHF.

V is TRBV10-2 and J is TRBJ2-7; tentative D call: TRBD2 (5 bases). Trimming removed 6 bases from V and 3 bases from J, with 18 bases in between. Germline V gene sequence: CDR1 WSHSY, CDR2 SAAADI. The CDR3 runs 15 residues. The CDR3, as DNA: TGCGCCAGCAGCGTTCCCTCTCGGGGTAACTACGAGCAGTACTTC. As protein: CASSVPSRGNYEQYF.

Written as DNA, the CDR3 is TGTGCCAGCAGCGAGGAGGGGGGGGCCGGGCAAGAGACCCAGTACTTC. Translating it yields CASSEEGGAGQETQYF. The rearrangement joins TRBV9 to TRBJ2-5; possibly TRBD2 for D (7 bases). The germline V and J ends were trimmed by 3 bases and 2 bases, with 17 bases remaining between them. Per the germline V gene, CDR1 is SGDLS and CDR2 is YYNGEE. This CDR3 contains 16 residues.

The chain recombines TRBV29-1 with TRBJ1-5; D possibly corresponds to TRBD1 (5 bases). Trimming cost V 4 bases and J 6 bases, with 16 bases left between them. There are 14 residues in the CDR3. CDR1 is SQVTM, CDR2 ANQGSEA, per germline. Written as DNA, the CDR3 is TGCAGCGTTGGGTCCGGGATGGGGGGTCAGCCCCAGCATTTT. Translated, it gives CSVGSGMGGQPQHF.

This clone was counted a single time. The V gene is TRBV7-3, the J gene TRBJ2-3, with D maybe TRBD2 (6 bases). The germline V gene has CDR1 SGHTA and CDR2 FQGTGA. The CDR3 runs 13 residues. The V end lost 1 base, the J end lost 8 bases, and 10 bases lay between the germline ends. The CDR3 sequence: CASSLIEGGTQYF. CDR3 sequence (DNA): TGTGCCAGCAGCTTAATCGAGGGAGGTACGCAGTATTTT.

V usage is TRBV29-1 and J usage is TRBJ1-2; D unresolved. CDR1 is SQVTM, CDR2 ANQGSEA, per germline. V was clipped by 3 bases and J by 3 bases, with 14 bases between them. The CDR3 is 14 amino acids. The CDR3 is CSVEDEEVDYGYTF. CDR3 DNA: TGCAGCGTTGAGGACGAGGAAGTCGACTATGGCTACACCTTC.

The chain joins TRBV7-8 to TRBJ2-3, with a weak D call TRBD2 (7 bases). Germline loops: CDR1 SGHVS, CDR2 FQNEAQ. The V and J ends lost 8 bases and 3 bases respectively, with 15 bases between them. The CDR3 runs to 14 residues. Here the CDR3 DNA reads TGTGCCAGCGCGAGGGGGGGGAGGACAGATACGCAGTATTTT. It translates to CASARGGRTDTQYF. The entire variable domain, with the rest obtained from reference TRBV7-8 and TRBJ2-3, is as follows: GAGVSQSPRYKVAKRGQDVALRCDPISGHVSLFWYQQALGQGPEFLTYFQNEAQLDKSGLPSDRFFAERPEGSVSTLKIQRTQQEDSAVYLCASARGGRTDTQYFGPGTRLTVL.

The J gene is TRBJ1-6, the V gene TRBV27; D may be TRBD1 (5 bases). Germline-derived CDR1 and CDR2 are MNHEY and SMNVEV (reference sequence). Between the trimmed V and J ends, which lost 4 bases and 10 bases, there was a span of 17 bases. There are 15 residues in the CDR3. The CDR3 bases are TGTGCCAGCAGTTCAAACTTGGACGGGACGTCACCCCTCCACTTT. Protein sequence: CASSSNLDGTSPLHF.

This clone appeared a few times. The V call is TRBV11-2, the J call TRBJ1-2, with a tentative D call TRBD1 (5 bases). CDR3 size: 13 residues. V was cut by 4 bases and J by 2 bases, with 8 bases left in between. Germline V gene data show CDR1 as SGHAT and CDR2 as FQNNGV. The CDR3 loop reads CASSSDRNYGYTF. As DNA, the CDR3 is TGTGCCAGCAGCTCCGACAGAAACTATGGCTACACCTTC.

V usage is TRBV7-2 and J usage is TRBJ1-4; 9 bases map to TRBD1. The J segment lost 7 bases and the V segment lost 1 base, leaving 4 bases of the junction unmatched. Germline lookup yields CDR1 SGHTA and CDR2 FQGNSA. This CDR3 has 15 amino acids. Here the CDR3 reads CASSLVGDRAEKLFF. CDR3 DNA: TGTGCCAGCAGCTTAGTAGGGGACAGGGCTGAAAAACTGTTTTTT.

V and J are TRBV9 and TRBJ2-7; D may be TRBD1 or TRBD2 (7 bases each). The CDR3 sequence is 13 residues long. Germline V gene data show CDR1 as SGDLS and CDR2 as YYNGEE. V was trimmed by 4 bases and J by 6 bases, leaving 14 bases between them. The CDR3 reads CASSLQGGREQYF. CDR3 sequence (DNA): TGTGCCAGCAGCCTCCAGGGGGGGCGCGAGCAGTACTTC.

The chain couples TRBV7-8 to TRBJ2-7; 9 nucleotides align to TRBD1. With 1 base clipped from V and 3 bases from J, the junction kept 4 bases outside the gene matches. Germline loops: CDR1 SGHVS, CDR2 FQNEAQ. This CDR3 is built from 15 residues. The CDR3 sequence: CASSLVSGQGYEQYF. The CDR3 DNA follows: TGTGCCAGCAGCTTAGTATCGGGACAGGGCTACGAGCAGTACTTC.

The chain has TRBV18 and TRBJ1-5, with 12 bases that match TRBD1. The V gene's germline CDR1 is KGHSH and CDR2 LQKENI. The CDR3 consists of 16 residues. The V gene end was trimmed by 3 bases and the J gene end by 3 bases; junction bases not matched to a gene: 3. CDR3: CASSPPGQGANQPQHF. CDR3 DNA sequence: TGTGCCAGCTCACCTCCGGGACAGGGGGCCAATCAGCCCCAGCATTTT. The full variable domain, completed using reference TRBV18 and TRBJ1-5, is NAGVMQNPRHLVRRRGQEARLRCSPMKGHSHVYWYRQLPEEGLKFMVYLQKENIIDESGMPKERFSAEFPKEGPSILRIQQVVRGDSAAYFCASSPPGQGANQPQHFGDGTRLSIL.

This chain joins TRBV6-5 and TRBJ1-2; the D is unclear. Germline V gene data show CDR1 as MNHEY and CDR2 as SVGAGI. The CDR3 runs 12 residues. Trimming removed 5 bases from V and 4 bases from J, with 8 bases in between. The CDR3 DNA reads TGTGCCAGCAGTCAACAACCCTATGGCTACACCTTC. Translating gives CASSQQPYGYTF.

This clone was counted a single time. The chain links TRBV10-3 to TRBJ1-2; D perhaps matches TRBD1 (6 bases). Trimming removed 6 bases at V and 5 bases at J, with 31 bases between. Germline V gives CDR1 ENHRY, CDR2 SYGVKD. The CDR3 length is 19 residues. The CDR3 is CAISPRVGGRTGLVYGYTF. CDR3 coding DNA: TGTGCCATCAGCCCTCGTGTGGGGGGGAGAACAGGGCTGGTGTATGGCTACACCTTC.